The next 21 T cell receptor beta chains were all read from a single sample in a study of PD-L1 blockade in urothelial cancer. Repertoires were generated with immunoSEQ multiplex PCR, while TCRdb's copy carries only in-frame clones and drops some. The table lists around 42,000 clones, 81% of them singletons, with 2.7% in the top ten. The sequencing used PBMCs, collected around atezolizumab (anti-PD-L1) treatment. These receptors all stem from a man between 65 and 85 years old with urothelial cancer.

This clone came up once. This sequence joins TRBV2 and TRBJ2-1; TRBD1 aligns across 10 bases. Germline CDR1 is SNHLY and CDR2 is FYNNEI. Trimming removed 4 bases from V and 5 bases from J; junction bases left unmatched: 2. The CDR3 has 14 amino acids. This CDR3 is CASSVGQGDNEQFF. CDR3 DNA sequence: TGTGCCAGCAGTGTTGGACAGGGGGACAATGAGCAGTTCTTC.

The chain has TRBV7-9 and TRBJ2-1; TRBD2 matches at 8 bases. Looked up from germline, CDR1 is SEHNR and CDR2 is FQNEAQ (reference sequence). The CDR3 loop spans 18 amino acids. The ends lost 4 bases at V and 5 bases at J; junction bases unmatched: 16. The CDR3 DNA reads as TGTGCCAGCAGCTCATCCCCATCGGTGGCGGGAGGTCACAATGAGCAGTTCTTC. Translating gives CASSSSPSVAGGHNEQFF.

The count of this clone is one. The chain is built from TRBV5-1 and TRBJ2-7; TRBD1 agrees at 8 bases. V shed 0 bases, J shed 6 bases, and the junction held 5 bases outside the gene matches. There are 14 residues in the CDR3. Germline values: CDR1 SGHRS, CDR2 YFSETQ. The CDR3 protein is CASSLVQGASEQYF. CDR3 coding DNA: TGCGCCAGCAGCTTGGTGCAGGGGGCCAGCGAGCAGTACTTC.

The rearrangement links TRBV28 to TRBJ2-3; 7 bases map to TRBD1. There are 15 residues in the CDR3. CDR1 and CDR2 from the germline V gene are MDHEN and SYDVKM. J lost 2 bases, V lost 4 bases, and 6 bases had no gene match. DNA of the CDR3: TGTGCCAGCAGTTCAGAGGACAGGTTCACAGATACGCAGTATTTT. Translation: CASSSEDRFTDTQYF. Full variable domain (rest looked up from reference TRBV28 and TRBJ2-3): DVKVTQSSRYLVKRTGEKVFLECVQDMDHENMFWYRQDPGLGLRLIYFSYDVKMKEKGDIPEGYSVSREKKERFSLILESASTNQTSMYLCASSSEDRFTDTQYFGPGTRLTVL.

This rearrangement joins TRBV18 to TRBJ1-4, with 8 bases aligning to TRBD1. The CDR3 loop spans 17 amino acids. The V gene's germline CDR1 is KGHSH and CDR2 LQKENI. V gave up 2 bases and J gave up 3 bases; unmatched junction bases: 8. The chain's CDR3 is CASSPTGGELANEKLFF. Written as DNA, the CDR3 is TGTGCCAGCTCACCAACAGGGGGGGAGCTGGCTAATGAAAAACTGTTTTTT.

This rearrangement joins TRBV28 to TRBJ2-2; 7 bases map to TRBD1. This CDR3 spans 13 amino acids. CDR1 is MDHEN and CDR2 is SYDVKM in the germline V gene. Germline trimming cut 11 bases from V and 4 bases from J; bases unmatched to any gene: 7. CDR3 sequence: CAGADRVTGELFF. In nucleotides, the CDR3 is TGTGCCGGCGCAGACAGGGTCACCGGGGAGCTGTTTTTT.

The rearrangement uses TRBV5-1 and TRBJ2-1, with TRBD2 matching 10 bases. This CDR3 has 15 amino acids. Germline loops: CDR1 SGHRS, CDR2 YFSETQ. Losses at the gene ends were 1 base for V and 7 bases for J; bases not matched to a gene: 5. The CDR3 coding sequence is TGCGCCAGCAGCTTGAGTCTAGCGGGAGTTAATGAGCAGTTCTTC. Translating it yields CASSLSLAGVNEQFF.

The rearrangement links TRBV9 to TRBJ2-3; the match to TRBD2 covers 7 bases. V lost 7 bases to trimming and J lost 4 bases; unmatched junction nucleotides: 3. Per germline, CDR1 SGDLS and CDR2 YYNGEE. This CDR3 spans 12 amino acids. The CDR3 region is CASGAGADTQYF. Written as DNA, the CDR3 is TGTGCCAGCGGGGCGGGAGCAGATACGCAGTATTTT. Using reference TRBV9 and TRBJ2-3 for the parts outside the CDR3, the full variable domain is DSGVTQTPKHLITATGQRVTLRCSPRSGDLSVYWYQQSLDQGLQFLIQYYNGEERAKGNILERFSAQQFPDLHSELNLSSLELGDSALYFCASGAGADTQYFGPGTRLTVL.

This chain links TRBV5-4 with TRBJ1-1; D gene uncertain. With 4 bases removed from V and 6 bases from J, the gap between germline ends came to 10 bases. The length of the CDR3 is 12 residues. Germline assignment: CDR1 SGHNT and CDR2 YYREEE (reference sequence). This CDR3 reads CASSLGGPEAFF. In nucleotides, the CDR3 is TGTGCCAGCAGCCTGGGCGGGCCTGAAGCTTTCTTT.

V and J are TRBV11-2 and TRBJ2-1; 9 nucleotides match TRBD2. The ends lost 0 bases at V and 1 base at J; junction bases unmatched: 10. The CDR3 runs to 19 residues. CDR1 and CDR2 (germline): SGHAT, FQNNGV. CDR3 amino acids: CASSLDQASGIPSYNEQFF. Written as DNA, the CDR3 is TGTGCCAGCAGCTTAGACCAGGCTAGCGGGATCCCTTCCTACAATGAGCAGTTCTTC.

The chain employs TRBV25-1 and TRBJ1-3; D uncertain. In germline, CDR1 is MGHDK, CDR2 SYGVNS. Trimming removed 5 bases at V and 0 bases at J, with 11 bases between. This CDR3 has 15 residues. The CDR3, as DNA: TGTGCCAGCAGTTTTCACAGTCTCTCTGGAAACACCATATATTTT. Amino acid sequence: CASSFHSLSGNTIYF.

This chain links TRBV29-1 with TRBJ2-1, with D possibly being TRBD2 (6 bases). CDR1 SQVTM and CDR2 ANQGSEA come from the germline V gene. The CDR3 extends over 14 amino acids. Trimming removed 7 bases at V and 3 bases at J, with 16 bases between. The CDR3 nucleotides are TGCAGCGCACCCAGGCGGGAAAGCTACAATGAGCAGTTCTTC. Its protein is CSAPRRESYNEQFF.

The chain is built from TRBV11-3 and TRBJ1-2, with 7 nucleotides matching TRBD1. CDR1 is SGHNT, CDR2 YENEEA, per germline. V lost 4 bases to trimming and J lost 0 bases; unmatched junction nucleotides: 5. This CDR3 comprises 15 residues. The CDR3 DNA reads TGTGCCAGCAGCTCCCGACAGGGATCTAACTATGGCTACACCTTC. Residues: CASSSRQGSNYGYTF.

The chain employs TRBV10-3 and TRBJ2-5, with 12 bases identical to TRBD2. This CDR3 has 16 amino acids. After removal of 4 bases from V and 4 bases from J, the junction contained 7 bases not matched to a gene. Per the germline V gene, CDR1 is ENHRY and CDR2 is SYGVKD. For the CDR3, the DNA is TGTGCCATCAGTGGACTAGCGGGAGAGGAGGGAGAGACCCAGTACTTC. Amino acids: CAISGLAGEEGETQYF.

This clone was picked up one time. The chain has TRBV28 and TRBJ1-1, with D perhaps TRBD1 (5 bases). The CDR3 totals 11 residues. CDR1 and CDR2 from the germline V gene are MDHEN and SYDVKM. V was cut by 5 bases and J by 10 bases, with 11 bases left in between. CDR3 sequence reads: CASSPEGRAFF. The CDR3 bases are TGTGCCAGCAGTCCGGAGGGGAGAGCTTTCTTT.

This clone came up once. J is TRBJ2-7 and V is TRBV5-4; the D gene is possibly TRBD2 (7 bases). The V and J ends lost 5 bases and 3 bases respectively, with 18 bases between them. From germline, CDR1 is SGHNT and CDR2 YYREEE (reference sequence). The CDR3 sequence is 15 residues long. The CDR3 coding sequence is TGTGCCAGCAGGATCAGCGGGACAATAAACTACGAGCAGTACTTC. This translates into CASRISGTINYEQYF.

This sequence joins TRBV4-3 and TRBJ2-7; TRBD1 agrees at 7 bases. The ends lost 4 bases at V and 1 base at J; junction bases unmatched: 4. Germline V gene data show CDR1 as LGHNA and CDR2 as YSLEER. CDR3 length: 14 residues. CDR3 in amino acids: CASSRQGRSYEQYF. The CDR3 DNA reads TGCGCCAGCAGCCGACAGGGCAGATCCTACGAGCAGTACTTC.

This clone showed up just a few times. The chain couples TRBV19 to TRBJ1-2, with D maybe TRBD1 (6 bases). CDR1 is LNHDA and CDR2 is SQIVND in the germline V gene (reference sequence). CDR3 length: 14 residues. Trimming shortened V by 4 bases and J by 2 bases, and 11 bases separated the two germline ends. The CDR3 bases are TGTGCCAGTAGTAACCGGGACACCAACTATGGCTACACCTTC. Translating gives CASSNRDTNYGYTF.

The rearrangement uses TRBV5-4 and TRBJ1-1, with D hard to call. Germline lookup yields CDR1 SGHNT and CDR2 YYREEE (reference sequence). CDR3 length: 13 amino acids. V lost 5 bases to trimming and J lost 0 bases, with 8 bases between them. CDR3 in amino acids: CASRSGMNTEAFF. The CDR3 DNA sequence: TGTGCCAGCAGGTCGGGGATGAACACTGAAGCTTTCTTT.

This chain uses TRBV25-1 with TRBJ1-1; 8 bases map to TRBD1. This CDR3 is built from 15 residues. The germline CDR1 and CDR2 sequences are MGHDK and SYGVNS. The V segment lost 1 base and the J segment 5 bases; nucleotides outside the gene matches: 6. CDR3 loop: CASSESLRGLTEAFF. CDR3 bases: TGTGCCAGCAGTGAATCCCTCAGGGGGCTTACTGAAGCTTTCTTT. The full variable domain, with the rest looked up from reference TRBV25-1 and TRBJ1-1, is EADIYQTPRYLVIGTGKKITLECSQTMGHDKMYWYQQDPGMELHLIHYSYGVNSTEKGDLSSESTVSRIRTEHFPLTLESARPSHTSQYLCASSESLRGLTEAFFGQGTRLTVV.

The V and J genes are TRBV5-6 and TRBJ1-3; possible D gene TRBD1, 5 bases. The V gene lost 0 bases and the J gene lost 1 base, with 8 bases spanning the gap. The germline gives CDR1 SGHDT, CDR2 YYEEEE. This CDR3 contains 15 residues. Here the CDR3 reads CASSLVQESGNTIYF. The DNA of the CDR3 is TGTGCCAGCAGCTTGGTACAGGAGTCTGGAAACACCATATATTTT.